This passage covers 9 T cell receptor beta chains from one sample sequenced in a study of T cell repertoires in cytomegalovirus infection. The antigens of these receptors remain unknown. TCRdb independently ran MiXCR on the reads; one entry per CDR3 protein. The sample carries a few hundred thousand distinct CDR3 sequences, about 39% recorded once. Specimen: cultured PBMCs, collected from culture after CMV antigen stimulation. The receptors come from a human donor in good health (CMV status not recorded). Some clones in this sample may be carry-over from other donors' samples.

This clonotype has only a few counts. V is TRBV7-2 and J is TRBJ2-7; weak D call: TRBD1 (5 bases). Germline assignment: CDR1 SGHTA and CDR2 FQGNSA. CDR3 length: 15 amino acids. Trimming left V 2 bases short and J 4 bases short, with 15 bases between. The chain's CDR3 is CASSLMVGRVYEQYF. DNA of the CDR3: TGTGCCAGCAGCTTAATGGTAGGCAGGGTGTACGAGCAGTACTTC.

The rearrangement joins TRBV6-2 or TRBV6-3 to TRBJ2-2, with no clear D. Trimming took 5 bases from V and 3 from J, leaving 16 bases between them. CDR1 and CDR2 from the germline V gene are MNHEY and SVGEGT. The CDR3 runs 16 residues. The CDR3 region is CASSGPTPGDTGELFF. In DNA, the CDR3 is TGTGCCAGCAGTGGCCCGACCCCGGGCGACACCGGGGAGCTGTTTTTT.

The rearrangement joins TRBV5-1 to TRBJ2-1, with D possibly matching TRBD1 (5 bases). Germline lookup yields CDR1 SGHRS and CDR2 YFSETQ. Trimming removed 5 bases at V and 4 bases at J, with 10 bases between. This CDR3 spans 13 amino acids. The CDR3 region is CASSDSYYNEQFF. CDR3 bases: TGCGCCAGCAGTGACAGCTATTACAATGAGCAGTTCTTC.

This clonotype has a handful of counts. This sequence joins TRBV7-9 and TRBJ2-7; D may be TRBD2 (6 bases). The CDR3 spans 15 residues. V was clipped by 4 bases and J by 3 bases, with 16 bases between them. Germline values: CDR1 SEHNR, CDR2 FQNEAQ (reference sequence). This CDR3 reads CASSSPGVGLYEQYF. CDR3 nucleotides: TGTGCCAGCAGCTCCCCGGGGGTGGGGCTCTACGAGCAGTACTTC.

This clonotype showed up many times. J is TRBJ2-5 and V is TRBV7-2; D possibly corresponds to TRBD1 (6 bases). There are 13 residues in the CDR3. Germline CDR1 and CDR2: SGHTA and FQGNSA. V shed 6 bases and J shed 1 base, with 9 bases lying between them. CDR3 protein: CASSPGVQETQYF. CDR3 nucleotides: TGTGCCAGCAGTCCAGGGGTCCAAGAGACCCAGTACTTC.

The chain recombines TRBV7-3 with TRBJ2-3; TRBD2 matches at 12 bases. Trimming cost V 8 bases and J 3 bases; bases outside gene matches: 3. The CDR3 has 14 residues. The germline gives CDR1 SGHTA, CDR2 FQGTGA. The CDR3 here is CASETSGGTDTQYF. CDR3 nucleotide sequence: TGTGCCAGCGAGACTAGCGGGGGAACAGATACGCAGTATTTT.

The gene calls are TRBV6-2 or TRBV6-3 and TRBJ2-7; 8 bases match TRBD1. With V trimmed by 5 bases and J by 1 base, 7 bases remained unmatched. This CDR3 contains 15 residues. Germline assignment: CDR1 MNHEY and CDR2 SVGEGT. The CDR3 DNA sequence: TGTGCCAGCAGTCGGATGGGGACAGGTTCCTACGAGCAGTACTTC. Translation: CASSRMGTGSYEQYF.

CDR3 DNA sequence: TGTGCCAGCAACTTTGTAGGGGGCCCAGATACGCAGTATTTT. Translated, it gives CASNFVGGPDTQYF. The chain carries TRBV12-3 or TRBV12-4 and TRBJ2-3; 7 bases are a match to TRBD1. This CDR3 has 14 residues. V was pared by 7 bases and J by 4 bases, with 8 bases of the junction left unmatched.

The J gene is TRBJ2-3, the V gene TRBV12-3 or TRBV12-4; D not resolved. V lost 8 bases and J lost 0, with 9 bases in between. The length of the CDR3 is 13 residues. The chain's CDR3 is CASGKLSTDTQYF. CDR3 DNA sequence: TGTGCCAGCGGTAAGCTAAGCACAGATACGCAGTATTTT.